This T cell receptor (beta chain) emerged from a study of T-cell reconstitution after alpha-beta-depleted transplantation in children. With V trimmed by 7 bases and J by 5 bases, 7 bases remained unmatched. Germline assignment: CDR1 SQVTM and CDR2 ANQGSEA. CDR3 length: 12 amino acids. Using unique molecular identifiers, the investigators prepared the TCRbeta library. MiXCR was run by TCRdb on the PCR reads, yielding one entry per CDR3 protein. The sample consists of almost 500,000 distinct CDR3 sequences, approximately 13% of them appearing once. This clonotype was picked up a small number of times. The sequence derives from a human donor who donated a stem cell graft to a child with combined immunodeficiency. Sequenced here: PBMCs from the stem cell graft donor, sampled from the stem cell graft. V and J are TRBV29-1 and TRBJ2-7, with 8 bases lining up with TRBD1. In nucleotides, the CDR3 is TGCAGCGCCCTGGACAGGGTGCACGAGCAGTACTTC. Translated, it gives CSALDRVHEQYF.